Listed here is a single T cell receptor (beta chain). The PCR ran on 60 Vbeta and 13 Jbeta primers. Repertoires were generated with immunoSEQ multiplex PCR, while TCRdb's copy carries only in-frame clones and drops some. The table lists 55,000 to 65,000 clones, 80% to 90% of them singletons, with about 1.4% in the top ten. The CDR3 is 17 amino acids. The ends were cut back, 0 bases at V and 6 bases at J, with 19 bases in the middle. Germline V gives CDR1 MNHEY, CDR2 SMNVEV (reference sequence). This entry is derived from a study of cytomegalovirus exposure and HLA in healthy donors. The receptor was derived from a man aged 25-45 years in good health and CMV-seropositive. The V gene is TRBV27, the J gene TRBJ2-3, with D maybe TRBD1 (6 bases). The specimen sequenced was PBMCs. In DNA form, the CDR3 reads TGTGCCAGCAGTTTATCAGGGACAAGCCCTACTGCCGATACGCAGTATTTT. Its translation: CASSLSGTSPTADTQYF.